This entry lists 9 T cell receptor beta chains sequenced from one sample in a study of cytomegalovirus exposure and HLA in healthy donors. The PCR ran on 60 Vbeta and 13 Jbeta primers. The repertoire was sequenced with immunoSEQ multiplex PCR; TCRdb's copy has only in-frame clones and lacks some. The sample has fewer than 150,000 clones, roughly three quarters seen once. Source material: PBMCs. Source of these receptors: a woman in her fifties or sixties in good health and CMV-seronegative.

This clone came up a few times. This sample also contains other DNA sequences that code for the same CDR3. This chain connects TRBV5-4 to TRBJ1-2; 7 nucleotides align to TRBD1. Germline V lookup: CDR1 SGHNT, CDR2 YYREEE (reference sequence). The CDR3 is 12 amino acids. V was clipped by 6 bases and J by 5 bases; unmatched bases: 4. The DNA of the CDR3 is TGTGCCAGCACCCAGACAGGGTATGGCTACACCTTC. Its protein is CASTQTGYGYTF.

The chain employs TRBV7-9 and TRBJ1-6; no firm D call. Trimming took 6 bases from V and 8 from J, leaving 8 bases between them. The CDR3 has 12 amino acids. Germline V gives CDR1 SEHNR, CDR2 FQNEAQ (reference sequence). The DNA for the CDR3 is TGTGCCAGCAGGTCCGGGGATTCACCCCTCCACTTT. As protein: CASRSGDSPLHF.

The chain recombines TRBV29-1 with TRBJ2-7, with D possibly matching TRBD2 (5 bases). V lost 7 bases, J lost 2 bases, and 12 bases lay in between. The CDR3 length is 12 residues. Germline V CDR1 and CDR2: SQVTM, ANQGSEA. CDR3 amino acids: CSALDGAYEQYF. The CDR3 DNA is TGCAGCGCCCTAGACGGGGCCTACGAGCAGTACTTC.

This chain links TRBV18 with TRBJ1-6, with no clear D. V was shortened by 2 bases and J by 9 bases, with 11 bases between the two germline ends. There are 14 residues in the CDR3. CDR1 KGHSH and CDR2 LQKENI come from the germline V gene. CDR3 in DNA: TGTGCCAGCTCACCAGAGGGCCATACTTCACCCCTCCACTTT. Translated, it gives CASSPEGHTSPLHF.

This chain joins TRBV7-8 and TRBJ2-2; a possible D gene is TRBD1 (6 bases). CDR1 is SGHVS, CDR2 FQNEAQ, per germline. Trimming removed 2 bases from V and 1 base from J, with 8 bases in between. The CDR3 covers 15 residues. CDR3 amino acids: CASSLTGRNTGELFF. The CDR3 DNA follows: TGTGCCAGCAGCTTAACAGGGAGGAACACCGGGGAGCTGTTTTTT.

J is TRBJ2-7 and V is TRBV10-3, with D possibly matching TRBD1 (5 bases). Looked up from germline, CDR1 is ENHRY and CDR2 is SYGVKD. V was clipped by 4 bases and J by 0 bases, with 10 bases between them. CDR3 length: 14 amino acids. The CDR3, as DNA: TGTGCCATCAGTGTAGACAGTCACTCCTACGAGCAGTACTTC. Its protein is CAISVDSHSYEQYF.

The chain uses TRBV6-1 and TRBJ2-5, with 10 bases identical to TRBD1. The CDR3 runs 15 residues. The ends lost 7 bases at V and 2 bases at J; junction bases unmatched: 7. Germline CDR1 and CDR2: MNHNS and SASEGT. Here the CDR3 reads CASTEGQGRQETQYF. In DNA form, the CDR3 reads TGTGCCAGCACTGAGGGACAGGGGAGGCAAGAGACCCAGTACTTC.

The rearrangement links TRBV5-1 to TRBJ2-5, with 10 bases aligning to TRBD2. With 4 bases clipped from V and 5 bases from J, the junction kept 14 bases outside the gene matches. This CDR3 has 17 amino acids. Germline loops: CDR1 SGHRS, CDR2 YFSETQ. CDR3 coding DNA: TGCGCCAGCAGCCCCCAAGGGGTAGCGGGGGGTTTGGAGACCCAGTACTTC. Its translation: CASSPQGVAGGLETQYF.

The chain uses TRBV14 and TRBJ1-1; TRBD1 agrees at 7 bases. The CDR3 sequence is 15 residues long. With 1 base clipped from V and 8 bases from J, the junction kept 10 bases outside the gene matches. Germline-derived CDR1 and CDR2 are SGHDN and FVKESK. The CDR3 is CASSQGYLGGAEAFF. In DNA, the CDR3 is TGTGCCAGCAGCCAAGGTTATTTAGGGGGCGCCGAAGCTTTCTTT.